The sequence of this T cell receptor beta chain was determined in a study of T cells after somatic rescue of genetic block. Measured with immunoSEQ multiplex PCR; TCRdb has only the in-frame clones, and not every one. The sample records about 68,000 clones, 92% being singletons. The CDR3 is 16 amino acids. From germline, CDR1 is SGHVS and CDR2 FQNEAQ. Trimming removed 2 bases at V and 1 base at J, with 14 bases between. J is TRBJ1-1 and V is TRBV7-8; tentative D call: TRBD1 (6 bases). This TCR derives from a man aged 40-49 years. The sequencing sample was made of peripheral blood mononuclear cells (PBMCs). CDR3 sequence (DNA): TGTGCCAGCAGCTTATCATCTCACAGGGCGAACACTGAAGCTTTCTTT. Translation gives CASSLSSHRANTEAFF.